Shown below are 11 T cell receptor beta chains from a single sample sequenced in a study of T cell responses to AZD1222 COVID-19 vaccine (dated by TCRdb to the early 2020s). The library was prepared using the immunoSEQ multiplex PCR assay. This is the immuneACCESS table as TCRdb keeps it, with only in-frame sequences that have V and J called. A part of the clones is gone; compared with another copy, unresolved V genes explain less than half, and the rest is unexplained. The sample table records 150,000 or so clones; about 88% of these occur just once. The top ten constitute about 4.7% of the sample. The time point label, read with the paper, signifies: baseline before first vaccination. The source was peripheral blood, collected on day 0 of AZD1222 vaccination. These receptors all stem from an adult in good health.

The rearrangement uses TRBV5-1 and TRBJ1-2; D is undetermined. Germline V CDR1 and CDR2: SGHRS, YFSETQ. V lost 2 bases and J 0 bases, leaving 11 bases between the germline ends. The CDR3 has 15 residues. CDR3 region: CASSFWTDSNYGYTF. In DNA, the CDR3 is TGCGCCAGCAGCTTTTGGACCGATTCTAACTATGGCTACACCTTC.

This clone appeared a single time. V usage is TRBV14 and J usage is TRBJ1-4; unclear D gene. In germline, CDR1 is SGHDN, CDR2 FVKESK. V was trimmed by 1 base and J by 6 bases, leaving 6 bases between them. The CDR3 sequence is 13 residues long. CDR3 bases: TGTGCCAGCAGCCAAGGCCCCCATGAAAAACTGTTTTTT. It translates to CASSQGPHEKLFF. Combining the CDR3 with reference TRBV14 and TRBJ1-4 gives the whole variable domain EAGVTQFPSHSVIEKGQTVTLRCDPISGHDNLYWYRRVMGKEIKFLLHFVKESKQDESGMPNNRFLAERTGGTYSTLKVQPAELEDSGVYFCASSQGPHEKLFFGSGTQLSVL.

The V call is TRBV4-2, the J call TRBJ1-5; D gene ambiguous. The CDR3 spans 16 residues. V was cut by 0 bases and J by 5 bases, with 14 bases left in between. CDR1 is LGHNA, CDR2 YNFKEQ, per germline. CDR3 bases: TGTGCCAGCAGCCAAGACGACGCTCGGAGGTATCAGCCCCAGCATTTT. Its protein product is CASSQDDARRYQPQHF.

This rearrangement joins TRBV6-5 to TRBJ1-2, with TRBD1 matching 10 bases. CDR3 length: 14 residues. Germline V gives CDR1 MNHEY, CDR2 SVGAGI. Germline trimming cut 4 bases from V and 7 bases from J; bases unmatched to any gene: 6. The CDR3 here is CASSSPGTGAGYTF. The CDR3 nucleotides are TGTGCCAGCAGTTCCCCCGGGACAGGGGCTGGCTACACCTTC.

The genes are TRBV2 and TRBJ1-2; no clear D. V lost 4 bases and J 2 bases, leaving 11 bases between the germline ends. Germline CDR1 and CDR2: SNHLY and FYNNEI. CDR3 size: 14 residues. DNA of the CDR3: TGTGCCAGCAGTGTTCTGGGTGGCAACTATGGCTACACCTTC. Translating it yields CASSVLGGNYGYTF.

V gene TRBV6-5 combines with J gene TRBJ2-5; D unclear. There are 12 residues in the CDR3. Germline loops: CDR1 MNHEY, CDR2 SVGAGI. The V end lost 0 bases, the J end lost 5 bases, and 4 bases lay between the germline ends. The CDR3 nucleotides are TGTGCCAGCAGTTACTCAGGGGAGACCCAGTACTTC. Residues: CASSYSGETQYF.

This chain uses TRBV3-1 (or the pseudogene TRBV3-2) with TRBJ1-5; a weak D match, TRBD1 (6 bases). Germline lookup yields CDR1 LGHDT and CDR2 YNNKEL (reference sequence). This CDR3 is 14 amino acids long. V was trimmed by 3 bases and J by 7 bases, leaving 13 bases between them. Here the CDR3 DNA reads TGTGCCAGCAGCCACGCCAGGGGCGACCAGCCCCAGCATTTT. The encoded protein is CASSHARGDQPQHF.

The chain joins TRBV6-6 to TRBJ2-7; 7 bases align to TRBD2. V gave up 2 bases and J gave up 12 bases; unmatched junction bases: 13. CDR1 is MNHNY and CDR2 is SVGAGI in the germline V gene (reference sequence). This CDR3 has 14 amino acids. CDR3 nucleotide sequence: TGTGCCAGCAGTTACAGCGAAACAGGACTAGGCCTGTACTTC. It specifies CASSYSETGLGLYF.

This sequence joins TRBV7-6 and TRBJ2-1, with TRBD2 identical over 11 bases. Looked up from germline, CDR1 is SGHVS and CDR2 is FNYEAQ. This CDR3 has 18 amino acids. V lost 2 bases and J lost 3; bases outside the gene matches: 9. For the CDR3, the DNA is TGTGCCAGCAGCTTACACCGATCCGGGACTAGCGGCTACAATGAGCAGTTCTTC. Residues: CASSLHRSGTSGYNEQFF. Complete variable domain (other parts from reference TRBV7-6 and TRBJ2-1): GAGVSQSPRYKVTKRGQDVALRCDPISGHVSLYWYRQALGQGPEFLTYFNYEAQQDKSGLPNDRFSAERPEGSISTLTIQRTEQRDSAMYRCASSLHRSGTSGYNEQFFGPGTRLTVL.

The chain combines TRBV28 with TRBJ1-2, with 12 bases lining up with TRBD1. With 5 bases clipped from V and 8 bases from J, the junction kept 6 bases outside the gene matches. CDR3 length: 14 amino acids. Germline assignment: CDR1 MDHEN and CDR2 SYDVKM. CDR3 loop: CASSPGTGGIGYTF. In DNA, the CDR3 is TGTGCCAGCAGTCCCGGGACAGGGGGCATAGGCTACACCTTC.

The chain links TRBV4-3 to TRBJ1-4; no definite D call. Germline V lookup: CDR1 LGHNA, CDR2 YSLEER. V was clipped by 1 base and J by 0 bases, with 12 bases between them. This CDR3 has 17 amino acids. The chain's CDR3 is CASSQATWKATNEKLFF. CDR3 coding DNA: TGCGCCAGCAGCCAAGCCACCTGGAAGGCAACTAATGAAAAACTGTTTTTT.